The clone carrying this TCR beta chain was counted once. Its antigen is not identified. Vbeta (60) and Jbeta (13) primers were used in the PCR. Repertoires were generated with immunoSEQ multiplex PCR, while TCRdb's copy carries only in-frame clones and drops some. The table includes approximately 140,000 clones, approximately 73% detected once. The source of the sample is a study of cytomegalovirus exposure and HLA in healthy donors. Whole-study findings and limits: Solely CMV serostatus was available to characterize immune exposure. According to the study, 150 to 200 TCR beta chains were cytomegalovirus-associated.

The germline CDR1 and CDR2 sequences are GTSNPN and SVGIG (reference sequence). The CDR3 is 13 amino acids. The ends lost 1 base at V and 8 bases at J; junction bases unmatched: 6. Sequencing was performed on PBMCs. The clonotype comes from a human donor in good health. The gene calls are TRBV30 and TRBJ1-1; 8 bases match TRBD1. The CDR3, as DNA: TGTGCCTGGAGTGCCTCGGGGGACAGGGAAGCTTTCTTT. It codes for CAWSASGDREAFF.